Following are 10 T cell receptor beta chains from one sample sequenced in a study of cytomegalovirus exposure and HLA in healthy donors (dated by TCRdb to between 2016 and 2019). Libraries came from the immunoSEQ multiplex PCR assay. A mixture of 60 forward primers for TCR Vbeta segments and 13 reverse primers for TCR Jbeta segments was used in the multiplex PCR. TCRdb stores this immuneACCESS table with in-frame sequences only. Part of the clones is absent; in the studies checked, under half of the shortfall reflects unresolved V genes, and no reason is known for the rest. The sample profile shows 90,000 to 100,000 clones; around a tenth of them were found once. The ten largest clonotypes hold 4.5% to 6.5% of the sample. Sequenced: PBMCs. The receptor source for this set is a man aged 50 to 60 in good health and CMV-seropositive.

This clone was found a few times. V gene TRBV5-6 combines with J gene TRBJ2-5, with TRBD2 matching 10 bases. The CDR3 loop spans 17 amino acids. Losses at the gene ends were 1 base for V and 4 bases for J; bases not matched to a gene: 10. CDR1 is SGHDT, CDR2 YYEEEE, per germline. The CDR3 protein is CASSLLASGSARETQYF. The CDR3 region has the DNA TGTGCCAGCAGCTTGTTGGCTAGCGGGAGTGCACGAGAGACCCAGTACTTC.

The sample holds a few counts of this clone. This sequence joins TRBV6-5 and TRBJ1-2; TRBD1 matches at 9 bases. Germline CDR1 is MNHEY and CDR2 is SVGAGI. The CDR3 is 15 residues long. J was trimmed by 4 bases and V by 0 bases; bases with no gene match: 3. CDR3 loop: CASSYSGTGSYGYTF. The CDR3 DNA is TGTGCCAGCAGTTACTCGGGGACAGGGTCCTATGGCTACACCTTC.

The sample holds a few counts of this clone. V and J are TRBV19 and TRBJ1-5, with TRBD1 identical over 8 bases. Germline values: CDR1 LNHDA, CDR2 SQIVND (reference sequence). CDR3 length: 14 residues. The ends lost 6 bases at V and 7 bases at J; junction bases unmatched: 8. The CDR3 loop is CASSPTTGAQPQHF. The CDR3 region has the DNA TGTGCCAGTAGCCCGACGACAGGGGCCCAGCCCCAGCATTTT.

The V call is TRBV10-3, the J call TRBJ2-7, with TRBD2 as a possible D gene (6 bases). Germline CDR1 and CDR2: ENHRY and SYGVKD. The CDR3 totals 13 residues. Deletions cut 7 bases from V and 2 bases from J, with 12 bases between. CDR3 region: CAITLAVTYEQYF. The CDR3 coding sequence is TGTGCCATCACCTTAGCGGTTACCTACGAGCAGTACTTC.

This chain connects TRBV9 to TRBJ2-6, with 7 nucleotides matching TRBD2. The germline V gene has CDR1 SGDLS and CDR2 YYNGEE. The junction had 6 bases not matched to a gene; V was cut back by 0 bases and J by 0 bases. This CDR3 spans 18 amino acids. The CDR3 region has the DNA TGTGCCAGCAGCGTAGTGGGAGGGGCCTTCTCTGGGGCCAACGTCCTGACTTTC. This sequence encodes CASSVVGGAFSGANVLTF. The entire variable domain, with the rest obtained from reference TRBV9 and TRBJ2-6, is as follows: DSGVTQTPKHLITATGQRVTLRCSPRSGDLSVYWYQQSLDQGLQFLIQYYNGEERAKGNILERFSAQQFPDLHSELNLSSLELGDSALYFCASSVVGGAFSGANVLTFGAGSRLTVL.

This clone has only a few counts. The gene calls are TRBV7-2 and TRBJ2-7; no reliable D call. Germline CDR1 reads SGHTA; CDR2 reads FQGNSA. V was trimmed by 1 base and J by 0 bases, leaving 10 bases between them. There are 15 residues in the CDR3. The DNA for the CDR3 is TGTGCCAGCAGCTTAGTCCCAGGATACTCCTACGAGCAGTACTTC. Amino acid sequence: CASSLVPGYSYEQYF.

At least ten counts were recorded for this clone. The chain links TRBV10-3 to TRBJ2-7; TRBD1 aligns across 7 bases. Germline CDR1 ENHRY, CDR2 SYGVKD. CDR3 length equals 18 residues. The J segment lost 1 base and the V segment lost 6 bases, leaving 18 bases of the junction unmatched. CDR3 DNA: TGTGCCATCAGCGAGGCCCCTGCAACCGGGACAGCGTCCTACGAGCAGTACTTC. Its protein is CAISEAPATGTASYEQYF.

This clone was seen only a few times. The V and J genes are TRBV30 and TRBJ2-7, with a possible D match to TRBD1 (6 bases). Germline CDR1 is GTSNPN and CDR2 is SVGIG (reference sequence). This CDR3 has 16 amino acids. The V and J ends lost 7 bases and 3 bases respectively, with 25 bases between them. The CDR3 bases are TGTGCCTCCGAACCTTTGGGGGTAAGGGGGAACTACGAGCAGTACTTC. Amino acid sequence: CASEPLGVRGNYEQYF.

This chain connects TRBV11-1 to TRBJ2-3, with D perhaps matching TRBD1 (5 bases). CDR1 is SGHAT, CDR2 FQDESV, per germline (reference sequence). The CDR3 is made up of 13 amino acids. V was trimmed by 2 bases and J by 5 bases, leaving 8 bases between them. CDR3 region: CASSLLREDTQYF. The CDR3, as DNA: TGTGCCAGCAGCTTACTCAGGGAAGATACGCAGTATTTT.

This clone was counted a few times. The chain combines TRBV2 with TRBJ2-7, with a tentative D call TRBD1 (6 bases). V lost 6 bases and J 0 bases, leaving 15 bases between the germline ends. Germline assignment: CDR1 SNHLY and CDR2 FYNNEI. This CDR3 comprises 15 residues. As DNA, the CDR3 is TGTGCCAGCAGGGTGGACAGCTTATCCTCCTACGAGCAGTACTTC. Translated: CASRVDSLSSYEQYF.